This T cell receptor beta chain was sequenced for a study of beta chain features in type 1 diabetes. Study as a whole: Examination spanned about 99 million sorted cells from all samples.

Naive, central memory, regulatory and stem cell-like memory cells within the CD4+ compartment were sorted using CD45RO/CCR7/CD25/CD127/CD95/CD27. With respect to this clone: As yet, its antigen is unknown.

The investigators reverse transcribed all of the isolated RNA, so they sequenced expressed TCRB transcripts. Generated by immunoSEQ multiplex PCR, the TCRdb table keeps only in-frame clones and is missing some. Of about half a million clones listed, around 28% are singletons. Study-level results: Type 1 diabetes patients showed a moderate but significant shortening of TCRB CDR3s in all four CD4+ subsets. Whether TCRB rearrangement is influenced by HLA type went unresolved here.

This sequence originates from a man aged 18 to 35 in good health. The sequencing input was naive CD4+ T cells from blood.

CDR3 bases: TGTGCCAGCAGCCATACCCCTACCACCGGGGAGCTGTTTTTT. Its protein is CASSHTPTTGELFF. This rearrangement joins TRBV4-2 to TRBJ2-2; no clear D gene. This CDR3 is built from 14 residues. Germline CDR1 and CDR2: LGHNA and YNFKEQ. V gave up 3 bases and J gave up 4 bases, with 9 bases separating them.